This T cell receptor (beta chain) was profiled in a study of identical twins. Study-level results: Invariant populations such as MAIT and iNKT cells could partly muddle zero-insertion analyses.

A universal primer binding site was introduced by template switching. The final cDNA contained unique molecular identifiers. TCRdb re-analysed the 5' RACE reads in MiXCR, keeping a single row per CDR3 protein. This sample has around 200,000 distinct CDR3 sequences; around a tenth occur once, and the top ten carry 5.1%. The CDR3 totals 13 residues. Per the germline V gene, CDR1 is MNHEY and CDR2 is SMNVEV (reference sequence). The V end was cut by 8 bases, the J end by 4 bases, with 14 bases between. Concerning this clonotype: Its antigen remains unknown.

The chain links TRBV27 to TRBJ2-5, with a weak D call TRBD2 (6 bases). This clonotype originated in a woman aged 18-29 years in good health. The sequencing sample was made of memory (CD45RO+) T cells sorted from blood. DNA of the CDR3: TGTGCCAGCGGGGGACTTTTACCAGAGACCCAGTACTTC. This translates into CASGGLLPETQYF.